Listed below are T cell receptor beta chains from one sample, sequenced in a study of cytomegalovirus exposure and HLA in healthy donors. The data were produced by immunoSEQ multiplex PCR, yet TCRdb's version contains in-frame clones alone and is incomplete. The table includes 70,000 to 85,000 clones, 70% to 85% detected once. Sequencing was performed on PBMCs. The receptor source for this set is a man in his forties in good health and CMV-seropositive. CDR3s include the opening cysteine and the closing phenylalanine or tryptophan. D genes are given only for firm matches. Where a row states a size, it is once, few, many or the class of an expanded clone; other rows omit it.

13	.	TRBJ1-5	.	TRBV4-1	CASSQTPGQPQHF	TGCGCCAGCAGCCAGACCCCGGGGCAGCCCCAGCATTTT
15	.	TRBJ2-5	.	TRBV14	CASSAGGTLQETQYF	TGTGCCAGCAGCGCTGGCGGGACCCTACAAGAGACCCAGTACTTC
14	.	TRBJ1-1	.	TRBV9	CASSGQTTGTEAFF	TGTGCCAGCAGCGGTCAAACCACGGGGACTGAAGCTTTCTTT
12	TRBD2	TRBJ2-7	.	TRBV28	CASKGLAGEQYF	TGTGCCAGCAAAGGACTAGCGGGGGAGCAGTACTTC
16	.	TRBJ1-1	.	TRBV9	CASSVGQPFMNTEAFF	TGTGCCAGCAGCGTAGGACAGCCCTTTATGAACACTGAAGCTTTCTTT
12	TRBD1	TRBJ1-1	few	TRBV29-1	CSVPRTGSEAFF	TGCAGCGTTCCCCGGACAGGCTCTGAAGCTTTCTTT
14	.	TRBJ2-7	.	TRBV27	CASSLGRTTYEQYF	TGTGCCAGCAGTTTGGGAAGGACTACCTACGAGCAGTACTTC
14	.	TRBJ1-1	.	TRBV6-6	CASRPQGLSTEAFF	TGTGCCAGCAGGCCCCAGGGGCTCAGCACTGAAGCTTTCTTT
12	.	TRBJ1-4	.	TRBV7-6	CASSSRGEKLFF	TGTGCCAGCAGCTCGCGGGGGGAAAAACTGTTTTTT
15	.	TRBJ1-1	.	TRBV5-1	CASSPSTGLNTEAFF	TGCGCCAGCAGCCCCTCAACAGGGTTGAACACTGAAGCTTTCTTT
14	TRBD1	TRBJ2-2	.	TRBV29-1	CSVYGTANTGELFF	TGCAGCGTTTACGGGACAGCGAACACCGGGGAGCTGTTTTTT
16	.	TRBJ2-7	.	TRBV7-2	CASSLNGGRESYEQYF	TGTGCCAGCAGCTTAAATGGCGGCAGGGAATCCTACGAGCAGTACTTC
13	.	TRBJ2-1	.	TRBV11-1	CASSSGAGAEQFF	TGTGCCAGCAGCTCGGGGGCGGGAGCTGAGCAGTTCTTC
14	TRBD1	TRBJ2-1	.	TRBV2	CASRRQGILNEQFF	TGTGCCAGCAGGCGACAGGGAATATTGAATGAGCAGTTCTTC
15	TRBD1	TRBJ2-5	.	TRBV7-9	CASSLRRQGQETQYF	TGTGCCAGCAGCTTACGGAGACAGGGTCAAGAGACCCAGTACTTC
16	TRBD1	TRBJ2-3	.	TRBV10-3	CAISATQGARTDTQYF	TGTGCCATCAGTGCAACACAGGGGGCAAGGACAGATACGCAGTATTTT
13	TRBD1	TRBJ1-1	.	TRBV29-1	CSANRGKNTEAFF	TGCAGCGCCAACAGGGGAAAGAACACTGAAGCTTTCTTT
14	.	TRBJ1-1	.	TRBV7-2	CANSSRVGNTEAFF	TGTGCCAACAGCTCCCGGGTCGGAAACACTGAAGCTTTCTTT
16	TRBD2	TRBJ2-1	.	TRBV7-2	CASSLGGGAGYNEQFF	TGTGCCAGCAGCTTGGGCGGGGGGGCGGGATACAATGAGCAGTTCTTC
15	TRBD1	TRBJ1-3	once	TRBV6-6	CASRGQAEAGNTIYF	TGTGCCAGCAGGGGACAGGCAGAGGCTGGAAACACCATATATTTT
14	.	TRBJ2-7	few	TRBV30	CAWSVGGGSYEQYF	TGTGCCTGGAGTGTAGGGGGAGGGTCCTACGAGCAGTACTTC
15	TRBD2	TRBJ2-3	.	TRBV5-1	CASSLTAGGQDTQYF	TGCGCCAGCAGCTTGACAGCGGGGGGGCAAGATACGCAGTATTTT
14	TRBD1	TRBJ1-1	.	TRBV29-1	CSVDAGQVQFGAFF	TGCAGCGTTGATGCGGGACAGGTTCAATTCGGTGCTTTCTTT
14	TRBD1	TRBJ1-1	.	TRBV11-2	CASSGEKTGGEAFF	TGTGCCAGCAGCGGAGAGAAGACAGGGGGCGAAGCTTTCTTT
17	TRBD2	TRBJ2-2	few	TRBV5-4	CASSSPSSGRATGELFF	TGTGCCAGCAGCTCACCCTCTAGCGGGAGGGCCACCGGGGAGCTGTTTTTT
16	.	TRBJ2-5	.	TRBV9	CASTLTASPAWETQYF	TGTGCCAGCACCTTGACAGCGTCCCCGGCGTGGGAGACCCAGTACTTC
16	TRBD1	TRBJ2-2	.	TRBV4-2	CASSRQGQGFTGELFF	TGTGCCAGCAGCCGTCAGGGACAGGGCTTCACCGGGGAGCTGTTTTTT
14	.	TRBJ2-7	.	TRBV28	CASSLPVQEYEQYF	TGTGCCAGCAGTTTACCCGTACAGGAATACGAGCAGTACTTC
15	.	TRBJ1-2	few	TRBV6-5	CASSRGGETASGYTF	TGTGCCAGCAGTCGGGGGGGGGAGACCGCTAGTGGCTACACCTTC
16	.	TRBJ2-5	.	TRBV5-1	CASSPLRGGRGETQYF	TGCGCCAGCAGCCCCCTTCGAGGGGGTCGCGGCGAGACCCAGTACTTC
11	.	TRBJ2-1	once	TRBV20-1	CSAPLYNEQFF	TGCAGTGCCCCCCTTTACAATGAGCAGTTCTTC
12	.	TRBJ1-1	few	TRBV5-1	CASSLGQGTAFF	TGCGCCAGCAGCTTGGGCCAGGGGACCGCTTTCTTT
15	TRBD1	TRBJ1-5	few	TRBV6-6	CASSYRTGVNQPQHF	TGTGCCAGCAGTTACCGGACAGGCGTAAATCAGCCCCAGCATTTT
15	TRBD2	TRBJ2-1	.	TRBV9	CASSESGGDYNEQFF	TGTGCCAGCAGCGAGAGCGGGGGGGACTACAATGAGCAGTTCTTC
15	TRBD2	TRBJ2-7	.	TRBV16	CASSPSGLAGGEQYF	TGTGCCAGCAGTCCTTCCGGGCTAGCGGGAGGCGAGCAGTACTTC
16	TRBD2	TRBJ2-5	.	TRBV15	CATSRVLAGGDETQYF	TGTGCCACCAGCAGAGTCCTAGCGGGGGGGGATGAGACCCAGTACTTC
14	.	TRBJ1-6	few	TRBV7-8	CASSLNPGNSPLHF	TGTGCCAGCAGCTTAAATCCAGGGAATTCACCCCTCCACTTT
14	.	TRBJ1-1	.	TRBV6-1	CASSEARDYTEAFF	TGTGCCAGCAGTGAAGCGCGCGACTACACTGAAGCTTTCTTT
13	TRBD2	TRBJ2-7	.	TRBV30	CAWSGGLVHEQYF	TGTGCCTGGAGTGGGGGACTAGTCCACGAGCAGTACTTC
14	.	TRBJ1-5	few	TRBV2	CASSEQGSDQPQHF	TGTGCCAGCAGTGAGCAGGGGTCTGATCAGCCCCAGCATTTT
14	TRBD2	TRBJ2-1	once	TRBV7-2	CASSGGGTYNEQFF	TGTGCCAGCAGTGGGGGGGGAACCTACAATGAGCAGTTCTTC
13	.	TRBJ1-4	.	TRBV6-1	CASNGATNEKLFF	TGTGCCAGCAACGGGGCAACTAATGAAAAACTGTTTTTT
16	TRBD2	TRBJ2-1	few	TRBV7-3	CATHPSGVSSYNEQFF	TGTGCCACTCATCCTAGCGGGGTGAGCTCCTACAATGAGCAGTTCTTC
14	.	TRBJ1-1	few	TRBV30	CAWTSFSAGTEAFF	TGTGCCTGGACCTCGTTCTCTGCGGGCACTGAAGCTTTCTTT
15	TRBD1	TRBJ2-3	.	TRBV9	CATGKQGDFSDTQYF	TGTGCCACCGGGAAACAGGGGGATTTTAGCGATACGCAGTATTTT
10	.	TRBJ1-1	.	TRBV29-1	CSVEDFEAFF	TGCAGCGTTGAAGACTTTGAAGCTTTCTTT
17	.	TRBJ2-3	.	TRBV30	CAWSVLKLRTSTDTQYF	TGTGCCTGGAGTGTATTAAAACTCCGGACTAGCACAGATACGCAGTATTTT
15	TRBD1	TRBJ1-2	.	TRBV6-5	CASSSPRTGGNGYTF	TGTGCCAGCAGTTCTCCCCGGACAGGGGGCAATGGCTACACCTTC
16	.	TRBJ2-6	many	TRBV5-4	CASSLVGGAGANVLTF	TGTGCCAGCAGCTTGGTCGGGGGAGCTGGGGCCAACGTCCTGACTTTC